This T cell receptor beta chain stems from a study of PD-1 blockade in classical Hodgkin lymphoma. Study-wide context: The nivolumab dose that patients received was 3 mg/kg, given intravenously every 2 weeks.

Following autologous stem cell transplantation, relapse occurred in every patient, and exposure to brentuximab vedotin varied. In the case of this clone: What it binds is not known.

This table comes from immunoSEQ multiplex PCR, and its TCRdb copy is limited to in-frame clones, with some not included. The repertoire holds about 97,000 clones, roughly 84% seen once, with more than 9% in the top ten. Whole-study findings and limits: The study found that TCR diversity rose significantly by C4D1 in CD4+ but not CD8+ cells.

The CDR3 contains 16 residues. Germline CDR1 and CDR2: SGHAT and FQNNGV. The J segment lost 5 bases and the V segment lost 4 bases, leaving 5 bases of the junction unmatched. This receptor was identified in a human donor with classical Hodgkin lymphoma. The sample in question was peripheral blood mononuclear cells (PBMCs), obtained at baseline. The V gene is TRBV11-2, the J gene TRBJ2-2, with 12 bases lining up with TRBD2. In nucleotides, the CDR3 is TGTGCCAGCAGCTCACTAGCGGGAGGCGGGACCGGGGAGCTGTTTTTT. Protein: CASSSLAGGGTGELFF.